This T cell receptor (beta chain) was sequenced in a study of shared clonotypes between healthy human individuals. Background on the study: Each donor's CD4 naive and CD4 memory cells filled three plates apiece, CD8 naive two, and CD8 memory one.

Each sample came from a Caucasian adult donor living in Nashville, Tennessee. Clones were read by immunoSEQ multiplex PCR, and TCRdb kept only the in-frame ones, dropping some. Here the sample spans over a million clones, around 97% being singletons. Input material: naive CD4+ T cells sorted from blood. The subset was: CD45RA+ positively selected. The source of this sequence is a man aged 25 to 40 in good health.

The DNA of the CDR3 is TGTGCCAGCAGCCAATATCCATGGACCCAGGGGCTGGCGAATACGCAGTATTTT. This encodes CASSQYPWTQGLANTQYF. The rearrangement links TRBV14 to TRBJ2-3; a possible D gene is TRBD1 (6 bases). CDR1 and CDR2 (germline): SGHDN, FVKESK. Between the trimmed V and J ends, which lost 2 bases and 7 bases, there was a span of 25 bases. The CDR3 runs 18 residues.